This is a list of T cell receptor beta chains from one sample in a study of T-cell reconstitution after alpha-beta-depleted transplantation in children. One entry per CDR3 protein results from TCRdb running MiXCR on the PCR reads. In the table there are almost 500,000 distinct CDR3 sequences, around 12% of which are singletons. The material sequenced was PBMCs from the stem cell graft donor, taken from the stem cell graft. The receptors stem from a human donor who donated a stem cell graft to a child with combined immunodeficiency. The CDR3 runs from the conserved cysteine through the conserved F or W. D genes are given only for firm matches. The size entry is marked missing in some rows and otherwise reads once, few, many or a size class.

D: NA
length: 15
size: few
J: TRBJ2-1
V: TRBV4-3
CDR3: CASSQENRRLDEQFF
DNA: TGCGCCAGCAGCCAAGAGAATAGACGTCTGGATGAGCAGTTCTTC

D: NA
length: 15
size: NA
J: TRBJ1-1
V: TRBV4-1
CDR3: CASSQIFPSGYEAFF
DNA: TGCGCCAGCAGCCAAATTTTCCCCTCCGGTTATGAAGCTTTCTTT

D: NA
length: 15
size: NA
J: TRBJ2-1
V: TRBV7-3
CDR3: CASSSQPSSYNEQFF
DNA: TGTGCCAGCAGCTCACAGCCCAGCTCCTACAATGAGCAGTTCTTC

D: TRBD2
length: 17
size: NA
J: TRBJ2-2
V: TRBV6-5
CDR3: CASSPDTSGGAPGELFF
DNA: TGTGCCAGCAGTCCGGACACTAGCGGGGGGGCCCCCGGGGAGCTGTTTTTT

D: NA
length: 15
size: many
J: TRBJ2-2
V: TRBV27
CDR3: CASSLDTGNTGELFF
DNA: TGTGCCAGCAGTTTAGATACAGGAAACACCGGGGAGCTGTTTTTT

D: TRBD2
length: 12
size: many
J: TRBJ2-1
V: TRBV4-3
CDR3: CASSQGTSGQFF
DNA: TGCGCCAGCAGCCAGGGGACTAGCGGGCAGTTCTTC

D: NA
length: 10
size: few
J: TRBJ2-7
V: TRBV30
CDR3: CAWTPGRSWF
DNA: TGTGCCTGGACCCCGGGACGGAGTTGGTTC

D: TRBD2
length: 16
size: few
J: TRBJ2-1
V: TRBV7-2
CDR3: CASSLAAGTSGRVQFF
DNA: TGTGCCAGCAGCTTAGCGGCCGGGACTAGCGGGAGGGTGCAGTTCTTC

D: TRBD1
length: 16
size: NA
J: TRBJ1-2
V: TRBV12-3/TRBV12-4
CDR3: CASSPGQGTYSEGYTF
DNA: TGTGCCAGCAGTCCCGGACAGGGAACATATTCGGAAGGCTACACCTTC

D: TRBD2
length: 16
size: NA
J: TRBJ2-1
V: TRBV6-2/TRBV6-3
CDR3: CASSYSKLAGYNEQFF
DNA: TGTGCCAGCAGTTACTCGAAACTAGCGGGGTACAATGAGCAGTTCTTC

D: NA
length: 12
size: many
J: TRBJ2-5
V: TRBV4-2
CDR3: CASSQEGETQYF
DNA: TGTGCCAGCAGCCAAGAAGGAGAGACCCAGTACTTC

D: NA
length: 16
size: NA
J: TRBJ1-4
V: TRBV11-2
CDR3: CASSLSKARRNEKLFF
DNA: TGTGCCAGCAGCTTATCGAAGGCGCGGCGGAATGAAAAACTGTTTTTT

D: NA
length: 16
size: few
J: TRBJ1-3
V: TRBV21-1
CDR3: CASSKWTRGAGNTIYF
DNA: TGTGCCAGCAGCAAATGGACACGGGGGGCTGGAAACACCATATATTTT

D: NA
length: 15
size: many
J: TRBJ2-2
V: TRBV10-3
CDR3: CAISRTTANTGELFF
DNA: TGTGCCATCTCGAGGACAACCGCGAACACCGGGGAGCTGTTTTTT

D: TRBD2
length: 16
size: many
J: TRBJ2-3
V: TRBV7-2
CDR3: CASSLLTAGSTDTQYF
DNA: TGTGCCAGCAGCTTACTAACAGCGGGAAGCACAGATACGCAGTATTTT

D: NA
length: 14
size: NA
J: TRBJ2-7
V: TRBV9
CDR3: CASSDGRDVSEQYF
DNA: TGTGCCAGCAGCGACGGCAGGGATGTAAGCGAGCAGTACTTC

D: TRBD1
length: 14
size: NA
J: TRBJ2-5
V: TRBV2
CDR3: CASSPGDSQETQYF
DNA: TGTGCCAGCAGTCCCGGGGACAGTCAAGAGACCCAGTACTTC

D: NA
length: 11
size: NA
J: TRBJ1-1
V: TRBV12-3/TRBV12-4
CDR3: CASSNEERAFF
DNA: TGTGCCAGCAGTAATGAAGAGCGGGCTTTCTTT

D: NA
length: 13
size: many
J: TRBJ2-5
V: TRBV5-1
CDR3: CASSFNPQETQYF
DNA: TGCGCCAGCAGCTTTAACCCCCAAGAGACCCAGTACTTC

D: NA
length: 14
size: NA
J: TRBJ2-7
V: TRBV7-8
CDR3: CASSPEYGRSEQYF
DNA: TGTGCCAGCAGCCCCGAGTACGGCCGCTCCGAGCAGTACTTC

D: TRBD2
length: 14
size: few
J: TRBJ2-1
V: TRBV15
CDR3: CATSPLLAGNEQFF
DNA: TGTGCCACCAGCCCGCTTTTAGCGGGCAATGAGCAGTTCTTC

D: NA
length: 15
size: many
J: TRBJ2-1
V: TRBV5-1
CDR3: CASSLDAGIHNEQFF
DNA: TGCGCCAGCAGCTTGGATGCAGGGATCCACAATGAGCAGTTCTTC

D: TRBD2
length: 13
size: many
J: TRBJ2-2
V: TRBV12-3/TRBV12-4
CDR3: CASSVAGPGELFF
DNA: TGTGCCAGCAGTGTAGCGGGACCCGGGGAGCTGTTTTTT

D: NA
length: 14
size: NA
J: TRBJ2-2
V: TRBV12-5
CDR3: CASGFRPGPGELFF
DNA: TGTGCTAGTGGTTTCAGACCCGGGCCCGGGGAGCTGTTTTTT

D: NA
length: 15
size: few
J: TRBJ2-7
V: TRBV3-1
CDR3: CASSPLSDWRYEQYF
DNA: TGTGCCAGCAGCCCCTTGTCGGATTGGAGGTACGAGCAGTACTTC

D: TRBD1
length: 13
size: few
J: TRBJ2-1
V: TRBV29-1
CDR3: CSVEATGGDEQFF
DNA: TGCAGCGTTGAGGCGACAGGGGGCGATGAGCAGTTCTTC

D: NA
length: 14
size: few
J: TRBJ1-1
V: TRBV5-1
CDR3: CASSADRPLRAPFF
DNA: TGCGCCAGCAGCGCCGACAGGCCCCTTAGGGCCCCTTTTTTT

D: NA
length: 14
size: NA
J: TRBJ1-2
V: TRBV7-9
CDR3: CASSFGQPNYGYTF
DNA: TGTGCCAGCAGCTTTGGACAGCCGAACTATGGCTACACCTTC

D: NA
length: 15
size: many
J: TRBJ1-1
V: TRBV12-3/TRBV12-4
CDR3: CASSPGTYMNTEAFF
DNA: TGTGCCAGCAGTCCCGGGACCTATATGAACACTGAAGCTTTCTTT

D: TRBD2
length: 14
size: few
J: TRBJ2-1
V: TRBV12-3/TRBV12-4
CDR3: CASRDSGWVNEQFF
DNA: TGTGCCAGCAGAGATAGCGGGTGGGTAAACGAGCAGTTCTTC

D: NA
length: 15
size: few
J: TRBJ1-1
V: TRBV20-1
CDR3: CSASAGTLMNTEAFF
DNA: TGCAGTGCTAGTGCAGGGACCCTCATGAACACTGAAGCTTTCTTT

D: NA
length: 15
size: NA
J: TRBJ2-2
V: TRBV5-1
CDR3: CASSLEGDNTGELFF
DNA: TGCGCCAGCAGCTTGGAAGGGGATAATACCGGGGAGCTGTTTTTT

D: NA
length: 14
size: NA
J: TRBJ2-1
V: TRBV15
CDR3: CATSRVTGVNEQFF
DNA: TGTGCCACCAGCAGAGTAACGGGAGTGAATGAGCAGTTCTTC

D: NA
length: 13
size: many
J: TRBJ1-5
V: TRBV12-3/TRBV12-4
CDR3: CASSLSGEQPQHF
DNA: TGTGCCAGCAGTTTATCGGGGGAGCAGCCCCAGCATTTT

D: NA
length: 14
size: NA
J: TRBJ2-1
V: TRBV7-2
CDR3: CASTQTSGYNEQFF
DNA: TGTGCCAGCACCCAAACGAGCGGGTACAATGAGCAGTTCTTC

D: NA
length: 14
size: NA
J: TRBJ1-6
V: TRBV20-1
CDR3: CSACGPLGNSPLHF
DNA: TGCAGTGCTTGCGGGCCGTTGGGTAATTCACCCCTCCACTTT

D: TRBD2
length: 17
size: NA
J: TRBJ2-4
V: TRBV5-1
CDR3: CASSEGTSARERAIQYF
DNA: TGCGCCAGCAGCGAGGGGACTAGCGCCAGGGAGAGGGCCATTCAGTACTTC

D: NA
length: 16
size: few
J: TRBJ1-3
V: TRBV3-1
CDR3: CASSLRQPTSGNTIYF
DNA: TGTGCCAGCAGCCTTCGGCAGCCGACTTCTGGAAACACCATATATTTT

D: NA
length: 14
size: few
J: TRBJ1-5
V: TRBV3-1
CDR3: CASSQDAANQPQHF
DNA: TGTGCCAGCAGCCAAGATGCGGCGAATCAGCCCCAGCATTTT

D: NA
length: 15
size: NA
J: TRBJ2-1
V: TRBV20-1
CDR3: CSARAADRGYNEQFF
DNA: TGCAGTGCTAGAGCGGCGGACAGAGGCTACAATGAGCAGTTCTTC

D: TRBD1
length: 15
size: few
J: TRBJ1-1
V: TRBV5-1
CDR3: CASSWIRTGDTEAFF
DNA: TGCGCCAGCAGCTGGATCAGGACAGGGGACACTGAAGCTTTCTTT

D: TRBD1
length: 14
size: many
J: TRBJ2-1
V: TRBV10-3
CDR3: CAISESWDRESNFF
DNA: TGTGCCATCAGTGAGTCTTGGGACAGGGAAAGCAATTTCTTC